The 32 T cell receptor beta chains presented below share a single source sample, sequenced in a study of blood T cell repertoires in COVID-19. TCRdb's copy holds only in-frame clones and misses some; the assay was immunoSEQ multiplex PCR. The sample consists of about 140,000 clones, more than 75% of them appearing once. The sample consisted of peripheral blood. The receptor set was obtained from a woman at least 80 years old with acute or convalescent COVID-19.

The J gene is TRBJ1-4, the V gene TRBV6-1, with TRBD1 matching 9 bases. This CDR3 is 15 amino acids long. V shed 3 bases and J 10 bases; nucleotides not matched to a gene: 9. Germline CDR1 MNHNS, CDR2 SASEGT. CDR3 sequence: CASSDPGQGVTKLFF. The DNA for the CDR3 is TGTGCCAGCAGTGATCCGGGACAGGGTGTTACAAAACTGTTTTTT.

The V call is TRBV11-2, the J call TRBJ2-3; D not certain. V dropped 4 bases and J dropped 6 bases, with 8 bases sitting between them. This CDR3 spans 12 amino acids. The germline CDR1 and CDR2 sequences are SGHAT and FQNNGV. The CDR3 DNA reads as TGTGCCAGCAGCTCGCGGAGCGATACGCAGTATTTT. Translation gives CASSSRSDTQYF.

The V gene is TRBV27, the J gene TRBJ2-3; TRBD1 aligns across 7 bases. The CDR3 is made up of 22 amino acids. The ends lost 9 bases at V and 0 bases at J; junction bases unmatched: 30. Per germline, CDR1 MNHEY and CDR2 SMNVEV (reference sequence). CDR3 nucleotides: TGTGCCAGTAGAAAAGACAGGGACCCGAATCCCCCCTTTTATTTTAGCACAGATACGCAGTATTTT. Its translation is CASRKDRDPNPPFYFSTDTQYF.

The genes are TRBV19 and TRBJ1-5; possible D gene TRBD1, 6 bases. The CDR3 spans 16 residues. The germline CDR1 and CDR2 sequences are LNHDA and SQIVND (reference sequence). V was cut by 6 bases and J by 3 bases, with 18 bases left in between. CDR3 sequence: CASRRTALLPNQPQHF. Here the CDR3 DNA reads TGTGCCAGTAGAAGGACAGCCTTACTTCCCAATCAGCCCCAGCATTTT.

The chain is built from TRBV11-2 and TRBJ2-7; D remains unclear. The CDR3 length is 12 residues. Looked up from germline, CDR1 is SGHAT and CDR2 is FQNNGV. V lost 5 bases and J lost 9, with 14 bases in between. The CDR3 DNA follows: TGTGCCAGCAGCCCCACTAATCGGATGCAGTACTTC. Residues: CASSPTNRMQYF.

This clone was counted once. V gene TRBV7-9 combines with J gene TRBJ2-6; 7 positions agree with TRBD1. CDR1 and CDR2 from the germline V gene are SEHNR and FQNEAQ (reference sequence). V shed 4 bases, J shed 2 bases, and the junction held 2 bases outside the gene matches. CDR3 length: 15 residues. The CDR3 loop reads CASSSQGAGANVLTF. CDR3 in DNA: TGTGCCAGCAGCTCGCAGGGGGCTGGGGCCAACGTCCTGACTTTC.

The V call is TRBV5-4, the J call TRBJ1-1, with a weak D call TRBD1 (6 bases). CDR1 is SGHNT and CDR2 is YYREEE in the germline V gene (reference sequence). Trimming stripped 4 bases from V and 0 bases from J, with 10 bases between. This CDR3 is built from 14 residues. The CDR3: CASSITGMNTEAFF. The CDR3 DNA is TGTGCCAGCAGCATAACAGGGATGAACACTGAAGCTTTCTTT.

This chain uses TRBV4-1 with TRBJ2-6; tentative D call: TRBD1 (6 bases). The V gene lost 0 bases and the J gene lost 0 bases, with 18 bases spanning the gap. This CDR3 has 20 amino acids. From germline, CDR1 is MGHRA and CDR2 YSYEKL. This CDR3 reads CASSQESPGTTLSGANVLTF. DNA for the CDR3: TGCGCCAGCAGCCAAGAATCCCCAGGGACAACCCTCTCTGGGGCCAACGTCCTGACTTTC.

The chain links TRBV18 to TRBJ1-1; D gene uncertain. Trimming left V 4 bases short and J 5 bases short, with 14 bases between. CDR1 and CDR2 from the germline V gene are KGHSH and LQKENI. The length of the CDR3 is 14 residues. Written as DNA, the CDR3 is TGTGCCAGCTCACTGGGAGGAGAGGAGACTGAAGCTTTCTTT. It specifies CASSLGGEETEAFF. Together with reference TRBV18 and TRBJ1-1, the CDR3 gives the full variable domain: NAGVMQNPRHLVRRRGQEARLRCSPMKGHSHVYWYRQLPEEGLKFMVYLQKENIIDESGMPKERFSAEFPKEGPSILRIQQVVRGDSAAYFCASSLGGEETEAFFGQGTRLTVV.

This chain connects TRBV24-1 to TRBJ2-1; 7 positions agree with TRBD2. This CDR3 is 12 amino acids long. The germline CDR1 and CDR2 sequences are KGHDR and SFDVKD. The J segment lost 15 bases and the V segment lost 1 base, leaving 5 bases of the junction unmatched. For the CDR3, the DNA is TGTGCCACCAGTGATTTTGGGGGGGTGGTGTTCTTC. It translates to CATSDFGGVVFF.

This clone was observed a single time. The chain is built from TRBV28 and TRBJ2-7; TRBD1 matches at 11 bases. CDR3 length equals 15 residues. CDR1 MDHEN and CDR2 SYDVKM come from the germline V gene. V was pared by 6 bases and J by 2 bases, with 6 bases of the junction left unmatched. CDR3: CASSGDRGMAYEQYF. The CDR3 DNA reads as TGTGCCAGCAGCGGGGACAGGGGGATGGCCTACGAGCAGTACTTC.

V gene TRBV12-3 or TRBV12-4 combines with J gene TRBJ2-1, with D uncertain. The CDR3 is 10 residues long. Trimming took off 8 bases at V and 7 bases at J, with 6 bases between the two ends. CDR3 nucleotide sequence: TGTGCCAGCGGTCGGAATGAGCAGTTCTTC. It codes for CASGRNEQFF.

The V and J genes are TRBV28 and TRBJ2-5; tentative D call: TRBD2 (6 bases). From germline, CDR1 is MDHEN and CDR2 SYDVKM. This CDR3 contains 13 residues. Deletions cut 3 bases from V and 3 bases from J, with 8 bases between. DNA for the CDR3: TGTGCCAGCAGTTTGGGCGGGAAAGAGACCCAGTACTTC. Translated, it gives CASSLGGKETQYF.

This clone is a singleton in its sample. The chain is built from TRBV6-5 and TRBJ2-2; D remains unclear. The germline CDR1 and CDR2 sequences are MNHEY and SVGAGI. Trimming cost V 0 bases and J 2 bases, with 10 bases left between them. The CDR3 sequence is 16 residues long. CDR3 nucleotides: TGTGCCAGCAGTTACTCGGGCGACCATAACACCGGGGAGCTGTTTTTT. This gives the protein CASSYSGDHNTGELFF.

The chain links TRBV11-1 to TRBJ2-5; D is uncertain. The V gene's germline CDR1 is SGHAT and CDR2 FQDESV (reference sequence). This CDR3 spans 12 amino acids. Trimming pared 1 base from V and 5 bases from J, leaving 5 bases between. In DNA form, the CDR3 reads TGTGCCAGCAGCTTAGGGCATGAGACCCAGTACTTC. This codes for CASSLGHETQYF.

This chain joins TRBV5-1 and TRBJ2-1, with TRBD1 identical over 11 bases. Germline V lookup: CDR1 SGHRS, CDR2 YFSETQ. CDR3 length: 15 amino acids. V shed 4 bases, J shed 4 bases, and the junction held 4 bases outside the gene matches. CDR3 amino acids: CASSQGQGGYNEQFF. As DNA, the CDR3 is TGCGCCAGCAGCCAGGGACAGGGGGGATACAATGAGCAGTTCTTC.

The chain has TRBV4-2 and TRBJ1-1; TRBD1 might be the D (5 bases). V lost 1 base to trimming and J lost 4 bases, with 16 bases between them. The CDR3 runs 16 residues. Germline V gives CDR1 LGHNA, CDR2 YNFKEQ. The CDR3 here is CASSQAGGAKGTEAFF. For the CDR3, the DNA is TGTGCCAGCAGCCAAGCCGGGGGAGCCAAGGGCACTGAAGCTTTCTTT.

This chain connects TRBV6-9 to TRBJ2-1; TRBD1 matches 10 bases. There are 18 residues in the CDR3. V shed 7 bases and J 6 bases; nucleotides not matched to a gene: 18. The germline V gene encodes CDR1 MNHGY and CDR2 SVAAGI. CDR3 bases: TGTGCCAGCATCACTATAAAGGTTGGGACAGGGGAAACCAATGAGCAGTTCTTC. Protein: CASITIKVGTGETNEQFF.

CDR3 bases: TGCAGCGTGGGGGGGGGAGATCAGCCCCAGCATTTT. Encoded protein: CSVGGGDQPQHF. The V call is TRBV29-1, the J call TRBJ1-5, with a tentative D call TRBD1 (5 bases). This CDR3 has 12 residues. Germline assignment: CDR1 SQVTM and CDR2 ANQGSEA. V lost 6 bases to trimming and J lost 5 bases, with 11 bases between them.

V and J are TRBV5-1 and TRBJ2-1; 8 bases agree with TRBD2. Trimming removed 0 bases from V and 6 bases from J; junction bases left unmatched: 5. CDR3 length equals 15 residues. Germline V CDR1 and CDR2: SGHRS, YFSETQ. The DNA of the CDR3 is TGCGCCAGCAGCTTGGTGCGGGAGGATTTCAATGAGCAGTTCTTC. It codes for CASSLVREDFNEQFF.

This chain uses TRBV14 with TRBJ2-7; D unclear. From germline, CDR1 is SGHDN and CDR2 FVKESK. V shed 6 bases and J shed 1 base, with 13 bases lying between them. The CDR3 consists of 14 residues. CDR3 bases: TGTGCCAGCAGACGAACAACAGAGTCCTACGAGCAGTACTTC. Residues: CASRRTTESYEQYF.

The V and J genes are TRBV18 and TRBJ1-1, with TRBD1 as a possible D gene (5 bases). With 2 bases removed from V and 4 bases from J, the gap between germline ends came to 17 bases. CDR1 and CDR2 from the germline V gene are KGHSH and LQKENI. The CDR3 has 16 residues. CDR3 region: CASSPVGSGSGTEAFF. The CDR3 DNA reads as TGTGCCAGCTCACCAGTCGGCTCAGGGTCGGGCACTGAAGCTTTCTTT.

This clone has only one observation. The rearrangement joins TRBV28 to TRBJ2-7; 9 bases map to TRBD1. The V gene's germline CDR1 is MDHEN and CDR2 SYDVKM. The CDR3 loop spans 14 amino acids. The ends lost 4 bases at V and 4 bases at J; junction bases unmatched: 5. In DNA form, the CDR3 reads TGTGCCAGCAGTTCAGGACAGGGGACTTACGAGCAGTACTTC. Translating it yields CASSSGQGTYEQYF.

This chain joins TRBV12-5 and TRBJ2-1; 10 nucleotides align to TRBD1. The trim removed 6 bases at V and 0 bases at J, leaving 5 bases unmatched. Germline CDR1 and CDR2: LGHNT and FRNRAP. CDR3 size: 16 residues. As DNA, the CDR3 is TGTGCTAGTGGGTCACGGACAGGGGGCTCCTACAATGAGCAGTTCTTC. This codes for CASGSRTGGSYNEQFF.

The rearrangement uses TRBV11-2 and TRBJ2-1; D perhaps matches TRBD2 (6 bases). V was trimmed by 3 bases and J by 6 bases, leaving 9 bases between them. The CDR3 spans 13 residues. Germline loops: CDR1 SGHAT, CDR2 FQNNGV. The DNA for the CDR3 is TGTGCCAGCAGCTTCGGGCGGGGCAATGAGCAGTTCTTC. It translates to CASSFGRGNEQFF.

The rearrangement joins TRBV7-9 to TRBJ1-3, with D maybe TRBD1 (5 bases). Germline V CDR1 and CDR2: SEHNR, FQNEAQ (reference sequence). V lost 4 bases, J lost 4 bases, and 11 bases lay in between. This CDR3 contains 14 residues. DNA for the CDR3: TGTGCCAGCAGCTCGTTGCAGGGAGGAAACACCATATATTTT. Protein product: CASSSLQGGNTIYF. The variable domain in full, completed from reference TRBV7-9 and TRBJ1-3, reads DTGVSQNPRHKITKRGQNVTFRCDPISEHNRLYWYRQTLGQGPEFLTYFQNEAQLEKSRLLSDRFSAERPKGSFSTLEIQRTEQGDSAMYLCASSSLQGGNTIYFGEGSWLTVV.

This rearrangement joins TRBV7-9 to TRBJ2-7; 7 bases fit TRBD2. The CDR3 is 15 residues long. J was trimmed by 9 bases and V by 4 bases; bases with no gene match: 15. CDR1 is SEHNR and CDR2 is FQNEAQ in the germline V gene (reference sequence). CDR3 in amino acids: CASSSYRDYDSGQYF. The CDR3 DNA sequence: TGTGCCAGCAGCTCCTACCGGGACTATGACTCCGGGCAGTACTTC.

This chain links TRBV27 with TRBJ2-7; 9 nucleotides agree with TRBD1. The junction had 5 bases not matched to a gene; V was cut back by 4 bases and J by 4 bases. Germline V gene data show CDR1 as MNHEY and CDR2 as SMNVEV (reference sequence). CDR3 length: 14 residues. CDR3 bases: TGTGCCAGCAGTTACAGGGGGCGAGGTTACGAGCAGTACTTC. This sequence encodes CASSYRGRGYEQYF.

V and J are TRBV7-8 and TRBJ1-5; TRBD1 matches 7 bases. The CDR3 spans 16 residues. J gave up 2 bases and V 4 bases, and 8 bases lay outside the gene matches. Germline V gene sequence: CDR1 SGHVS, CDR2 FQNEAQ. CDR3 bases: TGTGCCAGCAGCTCCCTGACAGGGTTAGGCAATCAGCCCCAGCATTTT. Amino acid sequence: CASSSLTGLGNQPQHF.

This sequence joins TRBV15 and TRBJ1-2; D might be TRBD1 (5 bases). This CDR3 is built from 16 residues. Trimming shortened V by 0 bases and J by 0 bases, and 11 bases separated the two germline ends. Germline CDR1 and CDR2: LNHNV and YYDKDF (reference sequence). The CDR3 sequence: CATSRDVDRPNYGYTF. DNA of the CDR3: TGTGCCACCAGCAGAGATGTTGACAGACCTAACTATGGCTACACCTTC.

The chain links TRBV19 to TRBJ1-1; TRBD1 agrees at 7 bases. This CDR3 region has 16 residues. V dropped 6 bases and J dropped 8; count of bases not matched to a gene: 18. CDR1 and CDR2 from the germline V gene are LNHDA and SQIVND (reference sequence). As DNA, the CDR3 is TGTGCCAGTAGCACCCCCGCCCCAGGGGGTATCTGGGAAGCTTTCTTT. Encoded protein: CASSTPAPGGIWEAFF.

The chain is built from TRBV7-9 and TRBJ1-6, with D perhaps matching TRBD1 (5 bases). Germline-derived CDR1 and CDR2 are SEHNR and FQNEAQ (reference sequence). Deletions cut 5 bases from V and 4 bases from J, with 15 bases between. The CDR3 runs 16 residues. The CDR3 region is CASSPPGREYNSPLHF. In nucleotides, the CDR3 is TGTGCCAGCAGCCCCCCGGGACGGGAGTATAATTCACCCCTCCACTTT. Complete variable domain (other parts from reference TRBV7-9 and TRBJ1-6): DTGVSQNPRHKITKRGQNVTFRCDPISEHNRLYWYRQTLGQGPEFLTYFQNEAQLEKSRLLSDRFSAERPKGSFSTLEIQRTEQGDSAMYLCASSPPGREYNSPLHFGNGTRLTVT.